These 19 T cell receptor beta chains were sequenced from one sample in a study of blood T cell repertoires in COVID-19. Measured with immunoSEQ multiplex PCR; TCRdb has only the in-frame clones, and not every one. The sample contains some 270,000 clones, around 83% of which appear only once. Sequencing input: PBMCs or T cells enriched from blood (not recorded which). These receptors were collected from a woman between 45 and 65 years old who had been exposed to COVID-19.

J is TRBJ2-3 and V is TRBV19; 7 bases fit TRBD2. The CDR3 loop spans 15 amino acids. V dropped 4 bases and J dropped 1; count of bases not matched to a gene: 5. CDR1 and CDR2 from the germline V gene are LNHDA and SQIVND (reference sequence). CDR3 nucleotides: TGTGCCAGTAGTACGAAGCGGGGCCGCACAGATACGCAGTATTTT. It is translated as CASSTKRGRTDTQYF.

The rearrangement links TRBV29-1 to TRBJ1-2; perhaps TRBD1 as D (6 bases). V lost 6 bases and J 4 bases, leaving 15 bases between the germline ends. There are 13 residues in the CDR3. Per germline, CDR1 SQVTM and CDR2 ANQGSEA. The chain's CDR3 is CSVGRGGTYGYTF. The CDR3 DNA follows: TGCAGCGTCGGGAGGGGGGGAACCTATGGCTACACCTTC.

This chain uses TRBV27 with TRBJ1-2, with a tentative D call TRBD1 (5 bases). Germline V lookup: CDR1 MNHEY, CDR2 SMNVEV (reference sequence). The germline V and J ends were trimmed by 1 base and 0 bases, with 15 bases remaining between them. CDR3 length equals 17 residues. The CDR3 region is CASSLYPRPGTNYGYTF. As DNA, the CDR3 is TGTGCCAGCAGTTTATATCCCCGGCCAGGGACTAACTATGGCTACACCTTC.

This chain links TRBV7-2 with TRBJ2-7; TRBD2 might be the D (5 bases). CDR3 length: 15 residues. The germline V gene has CDR1 SGHTA and CDR2 FQGNSA. Trimming stripped 2 bases from V and 5 bases from J, with 16 bases between. In nucleotides, the CDR3 is TGTGCCAGCAGCTTAACCGGTCCCACCGGGAACGAGCAGTACTTC. It codes for CASSLTGPTGNEQYF. Combining the CDR3 with reference TRBV7-2 and TRBJ2-7 gives the whole variable domain GAGVSQSPSNKVTEKGKDVELRCDPISGHTALYWYRQSLGQGLEFLIYFQGNSAPDKSGLPSDRFSAERTGGSVSTLTIQRTQQEDSAVYLCASSLTGPTGNEQYFGPGTRLTVT.

The V and J genes are TRBV20-1 and TRBJ2-1; 10 nucleotides line up with TRBD2. Losses at the gene ends were 3 bases for V and 0 bases for J; bases not matched to a gene: 11. Germline V CDR1 and CDR2: DFQATT, SNEGSKA (reference sequence). The CDR3 sequence is 18 residues long. The CDR3 reads CSASKVAGGYPSYNEQFF. The CDR3, as DNA: TGCAGTGCTAGTAAGGTAGCGGGGGGCTACCCCTCCTACAATGAGCAGTTCTTC.

The chain recombines TRBV5-1 with TRBJ2-3; 7 bases are shared with TRBD2. The J segment lost 4 bases and the V segment lost 0 bases, leaving 8 bases of the junction unmatched. The CDR3 is 16 amino acids. Per germline, CDR1 SGHRS and CDR2 YFSETQ. The CDR3 loop is CASSLESPTSPDTQYF. The CDR3 DNA follows: TGCGCCAGCAGCTTGGAGAGTCCGACTAGCCCAGATACGCAGTATTTT.

This sequence joins TRBV7-2 and TRBJ1-2; 8 bases line up with TRBD1. J gave up 5 bases and V 2 bases, and 7 bases lay outside the gene matches. The germline CDR1 and CDR2 sequences are SGHTA and FQGNSA. This CDR3 comprises 15 residues. CDR3 coding DNA: TGTGCCAGCAGCTTAACCTCGGACAGGGAGTATGGCTACACCTTC. Translated, it gives CASSLTSDREYGYTF. Full variable domain (remainder filled in from reference TRBV7-2 and TRBJ1-2): GAGVSQSPSNKVTEKGKDVELRCDPISGHTALYWYRQSLGQGLEFLIYFQGNSAPDKSGLPSDRFSAERTGGSVSTLTIQRTQQEDSAVYLCASSLTSDREYGYTFGSGTRLTVV.

The chain couples TRBV27 to TRBJ1-2; tentatively, D is TRBD1 (5 bases). The CDR3 extends over 13 amino acids. V lost 4 bases to trimming and J lost 0 bases, with 6 bases between them. The germline CDR1 and CDR2 sequences are MNHEY and SMNVEV (reference sequence). The CDR3 DNA follows: TGTGCCAGCAGTTCGGGGGCTAACTATGGCTACACCTTC. Residues: CASSSGANYGYTF.

The rearrangement uses TRBV6-6 and TRBJ2-5; 10 bases line up with TRBD2. This CDR3 has 15 residues. Germline lookup yields CDR1 MNHNY and CDR2 SVGAGI (reference sequence). The J segment lost 2 bases and the V segment lost 2 bases, leaving 2 bases of the junction unmatched. CDR3 sequence reads: CASSYPTSGQETQYF. The CDR3 bases are TGTGCCAGCAGTTACCCGACTAGCGGGCAAGAGACCCAGTACTTC.

The chain combines TRBV2 with TRBJ2-3, with 15 nucleotides matching TRBD2. CDR3 length: 14 residues. Germline V lookup: CDR1 SNHLY, CDR2 FYNNEI. J gave up 9 bases and V 6 bases, and 4 bases lay outside the gene matches. The CDR3 coding sequence is TGTGCCAGCAGCGCGGGACTAGCGGGGGGAACGCAGTATTTT. It translates to CASSAGLAGGTQYF.

J is TRBJ2-7 and V is TRBV3-1 (or the pseudogene TRBV3-2); D remains unclear. CDR1 is LGHDT, CDR2 YNNKEL, per germline (reference sequence). Trimming took 5 bases from V and 2 from J, leaving 13 bases between them. The CDR3 spans 14 residues. DNA for the CDR3: TGTGCCAGCAGCTCATTGGGCCTTCCCTACGAGCAGTACTTC. This codes for CASSSLGLPYEQYF.

The V gene is TRBV5-1, the J gene TRBJ1-1; 7 nucleotides line up with TRBD1. CDR3 length: 18 residues. The V and J ends lost 2 bases and 6 bases, in that order; junction bases with no gene match: 19. Germline V gene sequence: CDR1 SGHRS, CDR2 YFSETQ. CDR3 nucleotides: TGCGCCAGCAGCTTTAGTACAGGGGTTTATCGGATGGGGGCTGAAGCTTTCTTT. As protein: CASSFSTGVYRMGAEAFF.

The chain uses TRBV2 and TRBJ1-1, with D hard to call. Per the germline V gene, CDR1 is SNHLY and CDR2 is FYNNEI. Deletions cut 2 bases from V and 5 bases from J, with 12 bases between. The CDR3 is made up of 14 amino acids. The DNA for the CDR3 is TGTGCCAGCAGTGAAAGGCTGGGAGGGACTGAAGCTTTCTTT. It encodes CASSERLGGTEAFF.

This clone was seen a handful of times. The chain couples TRBV7-9 to TRBJ2-7; D is unresolved. The germline gives CDR1 SEHNR, CDR2 FQNEAQ (reference sequence). The germline V and J ends were trimmed by 4 bases and 4 bases, with 8 bases remaining between them. The CDR3 is 12 residues long. CDR3 sequence reads: CASSSLPYEQYF. The CDR3 DNA is TGTGCCAGCAGCTCTCTCCCTTACGAGCAGTACTTC.

V and J are TRBV5-1 and TRBJ2-7, with a tentative D call TRBD1 (5 bases). CDR3 length: 15 amino acids. V lost 4 bases to trimming and J lost 0 bases, with 14 bases between them. The germline gives CDR1 SGHRS, CDR2 YFSETQ. The CDR3 sequence: CASSRQGWGSYEQYF. CDR3 in DNA: TGCGCCAGCAGCCGTCAGGGTTGGGGCTCCTACGAGCAGTACTTC.

The chain has TRBV9 and TRBJ2-1, with 9 bases aligning to TRBD1. V lost 4 bases, J lost 3 bases, and 5 bases stayed unmatched. CDR3 length equals 15 residues. Germline CDR1 is SGDLS and CDR2 is YYNGEE. CDR3 sequence (DNA): TGTGCCAGCAGCCCCCGACAGGGGGACTACAATGAGCAGTTCTTC. This translates into CASSPRQGDYNEQFF.

This chain's CDR3 is CASSIAYQPQHF. In nucleotides, the CDR3 is TGTGCCAGTAGTATAGCTTATCAGCCCCAGCATTTT. The rearrangement links TRBV19 to TRBJ1-5; the D is unclear. Germline values: CDR1 LNHDA, CDR2 SQIVND (reference sequence). Trimming cost V 1 base and J 5 bases, with 3 bases left between them. CDR3 length: 12 amino acids.

V and J are TRBV19 and TRBJ1-2; D is unclear. The CDR3 loop spans 13 amino acids. Trimming took off 1 base at V and 6 bases at J, with 9 bases between the two ends. Germline loops: CDR1 LNHDA, CDR2 SQIVND (reference sequence). CDR3 in amino acids: CASSIAAGDGYTF. The CDR3 coding sequence is TGTGCCAGTAGTATAGCGGCAGGTGATGGCTACACCTTC.

The CDR3 sequence is CASSQDRGTGVTEAFF. The CDR3 DNA reads TGCGCCAGCAGCCAAGATCGGGGGACAGGGGTCACTGAAGCTTTCTTT. The chain recombines TRBV4-3 with TRBJ1-1; TRBD1 matches 10 bases. This CDR3 has 16 residues. Germline loops: CDR1 LGHNA, CDR2 YSLEER. V lost 0 bases, J lost 4 bases, and 5 bases stayed unmatched.